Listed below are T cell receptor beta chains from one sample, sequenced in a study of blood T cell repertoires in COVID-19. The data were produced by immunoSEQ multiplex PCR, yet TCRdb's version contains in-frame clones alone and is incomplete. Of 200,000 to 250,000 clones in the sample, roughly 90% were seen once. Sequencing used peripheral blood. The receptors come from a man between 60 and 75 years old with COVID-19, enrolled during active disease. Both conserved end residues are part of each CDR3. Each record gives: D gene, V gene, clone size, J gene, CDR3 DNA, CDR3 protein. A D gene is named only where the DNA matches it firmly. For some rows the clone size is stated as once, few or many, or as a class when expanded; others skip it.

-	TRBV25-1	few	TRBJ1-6	TGTGCCAGCTCCACCACACGTTATGATTCACCCCTCCACTTT	CASSTTRYDSPLHF
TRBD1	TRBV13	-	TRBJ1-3	TGTGCCAGCAGCGGCCCCCAAGGGACAGGCGGCACCGGAAACACCATATATTTT	CASSGPQGTGGTGNTIYF
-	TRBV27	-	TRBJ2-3	TGTGCCAGCCGACGCGGTAGCACAGATACGCAGTATTTT	CASRRGSTDTQYF
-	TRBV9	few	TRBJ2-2	TGTGCCAGCAGCGTAGATTATCACACCGGGGAGCTGTTTTTT	CASSVDYHTGELFF
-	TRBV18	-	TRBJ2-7	TGTGCCAGCTCACCACAACATCCGACGGGGGAGCAGTACTTC	CASSPQHPTGEQYF
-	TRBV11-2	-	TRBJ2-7	TGTGCCAGCAGCTTAGTTCGAGGATCCTACGAGCAGTACTTC	CASSLVRGSYEQYF
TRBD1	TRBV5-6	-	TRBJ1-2	TGTGCCAGCAGACCGGGACAGAACATCGGCTATGGCTACACCTTC	CASRPGQNIGYGYTF
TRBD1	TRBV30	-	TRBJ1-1	TGTGCCTGGAGTAAAGCAGGGGGCACTGAAGCTTTCTTT	CAWSKAGGTEAFF
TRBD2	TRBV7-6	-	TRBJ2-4	TGTGCCAGCAGCTTAGCCCCTTGGACTAGCGGGAGGAGGGGCAAAAACATTCAGTACTTC	CASSLAPWTSGRRGKNIQYF
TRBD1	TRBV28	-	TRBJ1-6	TGTGCCAGCAGTTCCTCCGGGACAGGGGTTTCACCCCTCCACTTT	CASSSSGTGVSPLHF
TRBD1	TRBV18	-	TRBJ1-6	TGTGCCAGCTCATCAATGGGGACAGGGGATGTGAGGAGGGGGTCACCCCTCCACTTT	CASSSMGTGDVRRGSPLHF
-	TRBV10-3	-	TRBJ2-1	TGTGCCATCAGTGAGACCAGCAATGAGCAGTTCTTC	CAISETSNEQFF
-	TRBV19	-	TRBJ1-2	TGTGCCAGTAGTAACAGGGAGTATGGCTACACCTTC	CASSNREYGYTF
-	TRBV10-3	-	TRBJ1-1	TGTGCCATCAGTGAGTCCCCCGAAGCCTCTGAAGCTTTCTTT	CAISESPEASEAFF
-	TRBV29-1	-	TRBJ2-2	TGCAGCGGGGCCCAGCCGAACACCGGGGAGCTGTTTTTT	CSGAQPNTGELFF
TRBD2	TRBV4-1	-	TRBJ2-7	TGCGCCAGCAGCCAAGATCCGTCGGGGGGATTCTTCTACGAGCAGTACTTC	CASSQDPSGGFFYEQYF
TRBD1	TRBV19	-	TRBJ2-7	TGTGCCAGTAGTGTAGACAGGGGTTTC	CASSVDRGF